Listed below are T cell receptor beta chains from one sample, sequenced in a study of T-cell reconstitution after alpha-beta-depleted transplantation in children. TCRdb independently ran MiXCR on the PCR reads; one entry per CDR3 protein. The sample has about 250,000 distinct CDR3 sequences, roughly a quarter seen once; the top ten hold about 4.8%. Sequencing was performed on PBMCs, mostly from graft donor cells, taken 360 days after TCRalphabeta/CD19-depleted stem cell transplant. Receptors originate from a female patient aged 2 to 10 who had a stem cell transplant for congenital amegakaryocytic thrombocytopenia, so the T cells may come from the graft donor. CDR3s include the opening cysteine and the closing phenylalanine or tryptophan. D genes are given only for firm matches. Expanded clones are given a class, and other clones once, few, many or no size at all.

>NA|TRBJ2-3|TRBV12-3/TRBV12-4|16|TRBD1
TGTGCCAGCAGTTACGGACAGGGGGCTAGCACAGATACGCAGTATTTT
CASSYGQGASTDTQYF
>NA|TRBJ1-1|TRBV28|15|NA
TGTGCCAGCAGCCTTCGCCGGGGGATGAACACTGAAGCTTTCTTT
CASSLRRGMNTEAFF
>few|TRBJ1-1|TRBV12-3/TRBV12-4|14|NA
TGTGCCAGCAGACGAGGACAGTTGAACACTGAAGCTTTCTTT
CASRRGQLNTEAFF
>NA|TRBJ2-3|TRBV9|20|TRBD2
TGTGCCAGCAGCGTAGCCCCCGGGGCTAGCGGGAGGTACGGCACAGATACGCAGTATTTT
CASSVAPGASGRYGTDTQYF
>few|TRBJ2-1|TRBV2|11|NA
TGTGCCAGCAGTGCAGGTTATGAGCAGTTCTTC
CASSAGYEQFF
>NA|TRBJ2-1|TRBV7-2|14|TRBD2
TGTGCCAGCAGCTTAGCGGGAGGGGACAATGAGCAGTTCTTC
CASSLAGGDNEQFF
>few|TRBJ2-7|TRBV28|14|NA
TGTGCCATAGAGGGCAGGGGCATTCGCTACGAGCAGTACTTC
CAIEGRGIRYEQYF
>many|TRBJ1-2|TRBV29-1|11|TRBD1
TGCAGCGCGGGGGACAGGGCTGGCTACACCTTC
CSAGDRAGYTF
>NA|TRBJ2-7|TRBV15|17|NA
TGTGCCACCAGCAGGGCCTTGGTCAGGGCGACAATCTACGAGCAGTACTTC
CATSRALVRATIYEQYF
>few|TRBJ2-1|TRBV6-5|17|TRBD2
TGTGCCAGCAGTTACTCGGCTTTATTGGGAGGGGTCAATGAGCAGTTCTTC
CASSYSALLGGVNEQFF
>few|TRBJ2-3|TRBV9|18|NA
TGTGCCAGCAGCGTAAGCCCACGGCGAGCGCCCCAGGTAGATACGCAGTATTTT
CASSVSPRRAPQVDTQYF
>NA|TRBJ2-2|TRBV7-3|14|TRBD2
TGTGCCAGCAGGCAGACTAGCGACGGCGGGGAGCTGTTTTTT
CASRQTSDGGELFF
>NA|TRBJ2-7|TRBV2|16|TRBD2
TGTGCCAGCAGTGAAGTAATAGCGGGAGGGACCTACGAGCAGTACTTC
CASSEVIAGGTYEQYF
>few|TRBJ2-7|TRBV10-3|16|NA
TGTGCCATCTCCGGTGCTCCTAGGGGGATCAACTACGAGCAGTACTTC
CAISGAPRGINYEQYF
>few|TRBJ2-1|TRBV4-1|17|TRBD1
TGCGCCAGCAGCCAACAAGGATGGACAGGGGGCAACAATGAGCAGTTCTTC
CASSQQGWTGGNNEQFF
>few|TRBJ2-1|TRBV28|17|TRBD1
TGTGCCAGCAGGTTAATTGGACGGACAGGGGGATACAATGAGCAGTTCTTC
CASRLIGRTGGYNEQFF
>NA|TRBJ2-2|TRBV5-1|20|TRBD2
TGCGCCAGCAGCTTGACTAGCGGCCTCTCCAGGGAGTCTTGGCGCCGGGACCTGTTTTTT
CASSLTSGLSRESWRRDLFF
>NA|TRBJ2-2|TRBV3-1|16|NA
TGTGCCAGCAACCAACTTGGGGGCTCGAACACCGGGGAGCTGTTTTTT
CASNQLGGSNTGELFF
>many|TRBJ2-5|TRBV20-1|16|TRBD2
TGCAGTGCTAGAGTTGTAAGCGGGGGACTGGGGGAGACCCAGTACTTC
CSARVVSGGLGETQYF
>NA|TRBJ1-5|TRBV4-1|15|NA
TGCGCCAGCAGCCAAGTGGGGGCCCGCAATCAGCCCCAGCATTTT
CASSQVGARNQPQHF
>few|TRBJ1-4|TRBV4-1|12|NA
TGCGCCAGCAGCCAAGTCCGTGAAAAACTGTTTTTT
CASSQVREKLFF
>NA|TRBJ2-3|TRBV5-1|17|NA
TGCGCCAGCAGCCGTTGGTTCAGTGCGGGGATCACAGATACGCAGTATTTT
CASSRWFSAGITDTQYF
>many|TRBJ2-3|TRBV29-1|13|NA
TGCAGCGTTGGCCCCTTTGGCACAGATACGCAGTATTTT
CSVGPFGTDTQYF
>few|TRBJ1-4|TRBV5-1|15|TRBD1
TGCGCCAGCAGCCCACAGGGGATTACTAATGAAAAACTGTTTTTT
CASSPQGITNEKLFF
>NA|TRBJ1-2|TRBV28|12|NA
TGTGCCAGCAGTGCCAGCTTCTATGGCTACACCTTC
CASSASFYGYTF
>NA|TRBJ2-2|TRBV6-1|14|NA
TGTGCCAGCAGGGACAGAGGCAACACCGGGGAGCTGTTTTTT
CASRDRGNTGELFF
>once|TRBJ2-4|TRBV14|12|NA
TGTGCCAGCAGCCAAGGTATCACGGTTCAGTACTTC
CASSQGITVQYF
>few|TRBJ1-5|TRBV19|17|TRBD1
TGTGCCAGTAGGAAAAAACGCGGGACAGATAGCAATCAGCCCCAGCATTTT
CASRKKRGTDSNQPQHF
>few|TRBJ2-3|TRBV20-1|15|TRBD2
TGCAGTGCTAGTTCCCGCGGGAGGGAGCCAGATACGCAGTATTTT
CSASSRGREPDTQYF
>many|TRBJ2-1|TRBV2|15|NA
TGTGCCAGCAGATACCGGGATAGCTCCTACAATGAGCAGTTCTTC
CASRYRDSSYNEQFF
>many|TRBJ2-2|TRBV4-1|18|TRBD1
TGCGCCAGCAGCCAAGGCTTTTGGGACAGGGGGATGACCGGGGAGCTGTTTTTT
CASSQGFWDRGMTGELFF
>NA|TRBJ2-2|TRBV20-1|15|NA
TGCAGTGCGTCCGACCGAGTAGACAACACCGGGGAGCTGTTTTTT
CSASDRVDNTGELFF
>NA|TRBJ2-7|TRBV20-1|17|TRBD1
TGCAGTGCCCGGGTAATCGACAGGGCCCCGTTGTCCTACGAGCAGTACTTC
CSARVIDRAPLSYEQYF
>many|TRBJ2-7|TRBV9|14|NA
TGTGCCAGCAGCGTAGGCATTAGCGACTACGAGCAGTACTTC
CASSVGISDYEQYF
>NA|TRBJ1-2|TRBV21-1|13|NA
TGTGCCACCCAATCTCGGGCAGCCTATGGCTACACCTTC
CATQSRAAYGYTF
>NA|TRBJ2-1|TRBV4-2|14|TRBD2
TGTGCCAGCAGCCAAGTTCTAGCGGGAGATGAGCAGTTCTTC
CASSQVLAGDEQFF
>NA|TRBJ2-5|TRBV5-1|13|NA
TGCGCCAGCAGCTTGGAAGCCGTAGAGACCCAGTACTTC
CASSLEAVETQYF
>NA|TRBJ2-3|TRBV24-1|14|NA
TGTGCCACCAGGACATCCCTCCGGTCAGATACGCAGTATTTT
CATRTSLRSDTQYF
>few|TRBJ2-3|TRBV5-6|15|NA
TGTGCCAGCAGCTTGGTTGGACATAACACAGATACGCAGTATTTT
CASSLVGHNTDTQYF
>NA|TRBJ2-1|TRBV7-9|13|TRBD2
TGTGCCAGCAGCTCCTACGGGGGGAATGAGCAGTTCTTC
CASSSYGGNEQFF
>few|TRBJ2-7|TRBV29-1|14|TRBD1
TGCAGCGTGGTAGGACAGGGGGGGTCCTACGAGCAGTACTTC
CSVVGQGGSYEQYF
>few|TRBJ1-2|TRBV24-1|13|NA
TGTGCCACCAGTGACCCCCGATATTATGGCTACACCTTC
CATSDPRYYGYTF
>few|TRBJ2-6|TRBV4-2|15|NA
TGTGCCAGCAGCCAATCGGACTCTGGGGCCAACGTCCTGACTTTC
CASSQSDSGANVLTF
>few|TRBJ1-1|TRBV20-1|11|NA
TGCAGTGCCGCTGGTTTCTCGGAAGCTTTCTTT
CSAAGFSEAFF
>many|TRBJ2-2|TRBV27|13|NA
TGTGCCAGCAGTCGCGGGTACACCGGGGAGCTGTTTTTT
CASSRGYTGELFF
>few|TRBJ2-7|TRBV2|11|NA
TGTGCCAGCAAGGATGAGGACGAGCAGTACTTC
CASKDEDEQYF
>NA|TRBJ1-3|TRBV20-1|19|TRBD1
TGCAGTGCTAGTAGTACCGACGGAAGGAAGACAGGGAGAGGAAACACCATATATTTT
CSASSTDGRKTGRGNTIYF
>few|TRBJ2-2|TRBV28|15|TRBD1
TGTGCCAGCAGCCCCGACAGGGACAAGACCGGGGAGCTGTTTTTT
CASSPDRDKTGELFF
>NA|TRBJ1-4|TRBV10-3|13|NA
TGTGCCACGACCGATAGCATCGGCGAAAAACTGTTTTTT
CATTDSIGEKLFF
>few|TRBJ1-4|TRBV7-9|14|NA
TGTGCCAGCAGCTTCGGAACTACTAGTGAAAAACTGTTTTTT
CASSFGTTSEKLFF
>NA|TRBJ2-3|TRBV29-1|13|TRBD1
TGCAGCGTCGCCGGACAGGGTTTGGATACGCAGTATTTT
CSVAGQGLDTQYF
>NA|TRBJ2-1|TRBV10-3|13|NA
TGTGCCATCAGCCCGGGGGCGCACAATGAGCAGTTCTTC
CAISPGAHNEQFF
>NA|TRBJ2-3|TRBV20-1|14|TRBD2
TGCAGTGCTGACGGACTAGCGGGAACAGATACGCAGTATTTT
CSADGLAGTDTQYF